The present entry profiles one TCR beta chain with its context. Its specificity is not known. Scientists ran DNA taken from cultured CD4+ T cells through the Oncomine TCR Beta short-read assay for sequencing. TCRdb redid the calling of the PCR reads with MiXCR, one entry per CDR3 protein. The sample lists 3,200 or so distinct CDR3 sequences, approximately 81% occurring once. The sample belongs to a study of vaccination and CD4 T cells after COVID-19. Study in general: Samples after vaccination came a median approximately 73 days past dose two, ranging 14 to 241.

This CDR3 is built from 13 residues. Described treatment: roughly 11-day PBMC culture with coronavirus spike peptide pools or control peptides (ViraFEST assay). The receptor comes from a human donor who had recovered from COVID-19. Sequenced: CD4+ T cells from blood, cultured in vitro. J is TRBJ2-5 and V is TRBV21-1. TRBV21-1 is listed as a pseudogene. CDR3 sequence (DNA): TGTGCCAGCAGCAAGACGGTCCGGGAGACCCAGTACTTC. The encoded protein is CASSKTVRETQYF.